The clone carrying this TCR beta chain came up once. The antigen remains undetermined. Germline V gene sequence: CDR1 SGHDT, CDR2 YYEEEE. The V and J ends lost 2 bases and 3 bases, in that order; junction bases with no gene match: 7. The length of the CDR3 is 15 residues. The source of the sample is a study of early stage breast cancer tumors. Across the study: ER+/PR+/HER2- status applied to about 70% of the 16 invasive breast tumors.

The study's findings and limits: Bulk DNA sequencing of unsorted cells missed chain pairing and markers. Tumors had approximately 2.7-fold higher T cell density than normal breast.

Sequenced by immunoSEQ multiplex PCR; TCRdb stores in-frame clones only, minus some. The table shows tens of thousands of clones, with approximately 74% occurring only once. The specimen sequenced was blood. The rearrangement links TRBV5-6 to TRBJ2-7; TRBD2 agrees at 8 bases. This clonotype was obtained from a person between 60 and 69 years old with breast cancer. In DNA form, the CDR3 reads TGTGCCAGCAGCTTAGGAAGCGGGAGCCGCTACGAGCAGTACTTC. Translated: CASSLGSGSRYEQYF. Based on the CDR3 plus reference TRBV5-6 and TRBJ2-7, the full variable domain is DAGVTQSPTHLIKTRGQQVTLRCSPKSGHDTVSWYQQALGQGPQFIFQYYEEEERQRGNFPDRFSGHQFPNYSSELNVNALLLGDSALYLCASSLGSGSRYEQYFGPGTRLTVT.